In its sample, the clone carrying this T cell receptor beta chain was seen a few times. Its specificity is not known. This sample was taken from a study of T cell repertoires in cytomegalovirus infection. As for the study in general: It was the public TCR beta signatures that indicated both CMV infection and matching HLA type.

MiXCR, run by TCRdb on the reads, gives a single entry per CDR3 protein. The data contain around 120,000 distinct CDR3 sequences, 20% to 30% of them singletons. Source material: PBMCs, sequenced either directly or after in vitro stimulation (not recorded which). The receptor was derived from a human donor in good health (CMV status not recorded). Some clones in this sample may be carry-over from other donors' samples.

Here the CDR3 reads CASSSYRGNPTYNEQFF. CDR3 nucleotides: TGTGCCAGCAGTTCCTACAGGGGAAACCCTACCTACAATGAGCAGTTCTTC. This rearrangement joins TRBV7-9 to TRBJ2-1; 7 nucleotides agree with TRBD1. Germline loops: CDR1 SEHNR, CDR2 FQNEAQ (reference sequence). V gave up 6 bases and J gave up 2 bases; unmatched junction bases: 13. This CDR3 contains 17 residues. Based on the CDR3 plus reference TRBV7-9 and TRBJ2-1, the full variable domain is DTGVSQNPRHKITKRGQNVTFRCDPISEHNRLYWYRQTLGQGPEFLTYFQNEAQLEKSRLLSDRFSAERPKGSFSTLEIQRTEQGDSAMYLCASSSYRGNPTYNEQFFGPGTRLTVL.